This is a list of T cell receptor beta chains from one sample in a study of T cells after yellow fever vaccination. TCRdb independently ran MiXCR on the 5' RACE reads; one entry per CDR3 protein. The table records roughly 500,000 distinct CDR3 sequences, about 19% of them present only once. Sample: PBMCs, taken 15 days after the yellow fever booster vaccination. These receptors all come from a man aged 25 to 45 who received the YFV17D yellow fever vaccine. CDR3s include the opening cysteine and the closing phenylalanine or tryptophan. D genes are given only for firm matches. Clone size appears in some rows only: once, few, many, or a class for an expanded clone.

abundance | j_gene | d_gene | v_gene | CDR3nt | CDR3aa
few | TRBJ2-3 | NA | TRBV4-3 | TGCGCCAGCAGCCAAGATCTCCCGACGGGACACACAGATACGCAGTATTTT | CASSQDLPTGHTDTQYF
NA | TRBJ2-7 | TRBD2 | TRBV28 | TGTGCCAGCAGCACCGGGACTAGGTTCGCGCAGTACTTC | CASSTGTRFAQYF
NA | TRBJ2-1 | NA | TRBV28 | TGTGCCAGCAGTCCGCCGGACGGCCCCTACAATGAGCAGTTCTTC | CASSPPDGPYNEQFF
NA | TRBJ2-7 | NA | TRBV29-1 | TGCAGCGTTTTACGCGGGGATTTAGGATCCTACGAGCAGTACTTC | CSVLRGDLGSYEQYF
once | TRBJ2-7 | TRBD1 | TRBV14 | TGTGCCAGCAGCCTCCGGGACAGGTCTTTCTACGAGCAGTACTTC | CASSLRDRSFYEQYF
NA | TRBJ2-5 | NA | TRBV27 | TGTGCCAGCAGTTCCCCGGCAGGGTCGGAGACCCAGTACTTC | CASSSPAGSETQYF
many | TRBJ2-1 | TRBD2 | TRBV10-3 | TGTGCCATCAGTGGCGGTAGCGGGGGGAACTACAATGAGCAGTTCTTC | CAISGGSGGNYNEQFF
NA | TRBJ2-4 | NA | TRBV6-8 | TGTGCCAGCAGTTACCCCGGCAAAAACATTCAGTACTTC | CASSYPGKNIQYF
few | TRBJ2-3 | TRBD2 | TRBV5-1 | TGCGCCAGCAGCCCCGGACTAGCGGGTCAGTATACGCAGTATTTT | CASSPGLAGQYTQYF
NA | TRBJ2-3 | NA | TRBV5-1 | TGCGACAGCAGCCACTATTCGGCAGTAGCATCAGATACGCAGTATTTT | CDSSHYSAVASDTQYF
NA | TRBJ2-4 | NA | TRBV2 | TGTGCCAGCGGGGACATTCAGTACTTC | CASGDIQYF
NA | TRBJ1-1 | NA | TRBV7-2 | TGTGCCAGCAGCTACACTTACACTGAAGCTTTCTTT | CASSYTYTEAFF
NA | TRBJ2-7 | NA | TRBV6-5 | TGTGCCAGCAGTTATTCTGTAGTGGCGGAAACCTACGAGCAGTACTTC | CASSYSVVAETYEQYF
few | TRBJ2-5 | TRBD2 | TRBV20-1 | TGCAGTGCTCAGGGGCTAGCGGGAGTGGAGACCCAGTACTTC | CSAQGLAGVETQYF
few | TRBJ1-4 | NA | TRBV20-1 | TGCAGTGCTCGTTCCGGGCCTAATGAAAAACTGTTTTTT | CSARSGPNEKLFF
few | TRBJ1-1 | NA | TRBV27 | TGTGCCAGCAGTCAGACGGGGGGGAACACTGAAGCTTTCTTT | CASSQTGGNTEAFF
many | TRBJ2-2 | TRBD2 | TRBV12-3/TRBV12-4 | TGTGCCAGCAGTTTATTGGGGGGGAGTATCGCCGGGGAGCTGTTTTTT | CASSLLGGSIAGELFF
few | TRBJ2-7 | NA | TRBV20-1 | TGCAGTGGGGGGGAGTCCTACGAGCAGTACTTC | CSGGESYEQYF
few | TRBJ2-7 | NA | TRBV5-1 | TGCGCCAGCAGCTTGGAGGCGGGGCCCTACGAGCAGTACTTC | CASSLEAGPYEQYF
few | TRBJ2-1 | NA | TRBV7-9 | TGTGCCAGCAGCCCCGCAGCGCAAAGCTCCTACAATGAGCAGTTCTTC | CASSPAAQSSYNEQFF
few | TRBJ2-3 | TRBD2 | TRBV20-1 | TGCAGTGCCAGAGGGACTAGCGGAGGCACAGATACGCAGTATTTT | CSARGTSGGTDTQYF
NA | TRBJ2-7 | NA | TRBV6-5 | TGTGCCAGCAGTTACGGCACCGGGACGGCTTCCTACGAGCAGTACTTC | CASSYGTGTASYEQYF
NA | TRBJ1-4 | NA | TRBV29-1 | TGCAGCGTACGCAATTCAGGGGAAAAACTGTTTTTT | CSVRNSGEKLFF
few | TRBJ2-3 | TRBD2 | TRBV6-1 | TGTGCCAGCAGCGAACGGACTAGCGGGTTAGATACGCAGTATTTT | CASSERTSGLDTQYF
NA | TRBJ1-2 | TRBD1 | TRBV12-3/TRBV12-4 | TGTGCCAGCAGTTTAAGCGCAGGGGGCTATGGCTACACCTTC | CASSLSAGGYGYTF
few | TRBJ2-5 | NA | TRBV10-3 | TGTGCCATCAGTGATGCGGCGCGGATTCAAGAGACCCAGTACTTC | CAISDAARIQETQYF
NA | TRBJ2-4 | NA | TRBV15 | TGTGCCACCAGCAGAGATCAACTAGAGAAAAACATTCAGTACTTC | CATSRDQLEKNIQYF
NA | TRBJ2-1 | TRBD2 | TRBV6-2/TRBV6-3 | TGTGCCAGCAGTCGACTAGCGGGAGGGAGAACCGGGGAGCAGTTCTTC | CASSRLAGGRTGEQFF
NA | TRBJ2-1 | TRBD2 | TRBV29-1 | TGCAGCGTTGTTTTTGGGACTAGCGTCTACAATGAGCAGTTCTTC | CSVVFGTSVYNEQFF
few | TRBJ1-2 | NA | TRBV12-3/TRBV12-4 | TGTGCCAGCAGTTCCAACCGGGACTCCTATGGCTACACCTTC | CASSSNRDSYGYTF
once | TRBJ2-5 | NA | TRBV7-2 | TGTGCCAGCAGCTTAGGGGACGCCGAAGAGACCCAGTACTTC | CASSLGDAEETQYF
few | TRBJ2-4 | NA | TRBV7-2 | TGTGCCAGCAGCTCCACGGTTGTGGCCAAAAACATTCAGTACTTC | CASSSTVVAKNIQYF
NA | TRBJ2-3 | TRBD2 | TRBV7-6 | TGTGCCAGCAGCTTGGCGGGGGGGAGCACAGATACGCTGTATTTT | CASSLAGGSTDTLYF
NA | TRBJ2-1 | TRBD2 | TRBV7-2 | TGTGCCAGCAGCTCAGACGCGACTAGCGGGAGGAGGCATGAGCAGTTCTTC | CASSSDATSGRRHEQFF
few | TRBJ2-7 | NA | TRBV4-3 | TGCGCCAGCAGCCAAGACGCGGGCCCGTTCTACGAGCAGTACTTC | CASSQDAGPFYEQYF
few | TRBJ2-5 | NA | TRBV3-1 | TGTGCCAGCAGCCACCCTGGGGGACCCCAGTACTTC | CASSHPGGPQYF
few | TRBJ2-7 | TRBD1 | TRBV4-3 | TGCGCCAGCAGACAGGACAGGGGGGATATTTACGAGCAGTACTTC | CASRQDRGDIYEQYF
NA | TRBJ1-1 | TRBD1 | TRBV10-3 | TGTGCCACCACCGGGACAGGGGGTACCACTGAAGCTTTCTTT | CATTGTGGTTEAFF
NA | TRBJ2-4 | NA | TRBV5-1 | TGCGCCAGCAGTTTTCAAGGAGGGGCAATGGAAAACATTCAGTACTTC | CASSFQGGAMENIQYF
few | TRBJ2-4 | TRBD2 | TRBV20-1 | TGCAGTGCATGGACTAGCGGGAGAGTTAACATTCAGTACTTC | CSAWTSGRVNIQYF
NA | TRBJ2-1 | TRBD2 | TRBV30 | TGTGCCTGGAGTCGGAATCCTACTAGCGGGACGCAGTTCTTC | CAWSRNPTSGTQFF
NA | TRBJ2-3 | NA | TRBV7-2 | TGTGCCAGCAGCCGACGCACAAACTTAGCTAGCACAGATACGCAGTATTTT | CASSRRTNLASTDTQYF
few | TRBJ2-7 | NA | TRBV7-9 | TGTGCCAGCAGCCAGCAACGGGAGAGGCGGGAGCAGTACTTC | CASSQQRERREQYF
NA | TRBJ2-1 | NA | TRBV14 | TGTGCCAGCAGCCAAGGCCCCGGTATTGAGCAGTTCTTC | CASSQGPGIEQFF